Each of the 13 T cell receptor beta chains below was sequenced from the same sample in a study of cytomegalovirus exposure and HLA in healthy donors. A multiplex PCR was run with 60 Vbeta primers and 13 Jbeta primers. Profiled with immunoSEQ multiplex PCR; TCRdb holds only in-frame clones, not every one. The data hold about 200,000 clones, with around 80% observed a single time. The sample taken for sequencing was PBMCs. Every receptor here comes from a woman aged 18-30 years in good health and CMV-seronegative.

This clone appeared a few times. The V call is TRBV4-3, the J call TRBJ1-4, with D possibly being TRBD1 (6 bases). The CDR3 loop spans 15 amino acids. Germline V CDR1 and CDR2: LGHNA, YSLEER. Trimming left V 4 bases short and J 0 bases short, with 9 bases between. The CDR3 DNA is TGCGCCAGCAGCCGCAGGGGACCAACTAATGAAAAACTGTTTTTT. Protein sequence: CASSRRGPTNEKLFF.

The chain is built from TRBV4-3 and TRBJ1-2; the D is unclear. Trimming stripped 3 bases from V and 0 bases from J, with 20 bases between. Germline V CDR1 and CDR2: LGHNA, YSLEER. This CDR3 spans 18 amino acids. CDR3 loop: CASSHDPRLGLANYGYTF. The CDR3, as DNA: TGCGCCAGCAGCCATGACCCCAGGCTCGGATTAGCTAACTATGGCTACACCTTC.

J is TRBJ2-1 and V is TRBV7-8, with TRBD1 as a possible D gene (6 bases). The CDR3 sequence is 18 residues long. Per the germline V gene, CDR1 is SGHVS and CDR2 is FQNEAQ. The germline V and J ends were trimmed by 2 bases and 6 bases, with 23 bases remaining between them. The CDR3 spells CASSLPLAPDSKINEQFF. The CDR3 DNA follows: TGTGCCAGCAGCTTACCCTTAGCTCCGGACAGTAAAATCAATGAGCAGTTCTTC.

V is TRBV28 and J is TRBJ2-5; 11 positions match TRBD2. Germline CDR1 is MDHEN and CDR2 is SYDVKM. With V trimmed by 4 bases and J by 2 bases, 6 bases remained unmatched. CDR3 length equals 16 residues. The CDR3 here is CASSSGLAGDQETQYF. The CDR3 DNA follows: TGTGCCAGCAGTTCAGGACTAGCGGGCGATCAAGAGACCCAGTACTTC.

This clone was counted once. This rearrangement joins TRBV7-8 to TRBJ1-1; D unresolved. This CDR3 contains 16 residues. Germline V gene sequence: CDR1 SGHVS, CDR2 FQNEAQ. V lost 5 bases and J 1 base, leaving 17 bases between the germline ends. The CDR3 loop is CASSPRYAGENTEAFF. CDR3 bases: TGTGCCAGCAGCCCCCGGTACGCCGGGGAGAACACTGAAGCTTTCTTT.

Here the CDR3 reads CAIRRDGYTEAFF. CDR3 DNA sequence: TGTGCCATCAGGCGGGACGGATACACTGAAGCTTTCTTT. The V call is TRBV10-3, the J call TRBJ1-1; D perhaps matches TRBD1 (5 bases). The V end lost 6 bases, the J end lost 3 bases, and 11 bases lay between the germline ends. This CDR3 contains 13 residues. Per the germline V gene, CDR1 is ENHRY and CDR2 is SYGVKD.

This clone turned up a few times. The chain employs TRBV4-1 and TRBJ1-2; the D gene is possibly TRBD1 (6 bases). Germline V gives CDR1 MGHRA, CDR2 YSYEKL. The CDR3 has 15 residues. V was cut by 0 bases and J by 3 bases, with 11 bases left in between. As DNA, the CDR3 is TGCGCCAGCAGCCAAGAAGGGGCAGGGGACTATGGCTACACCTTC. Protein: CASSQEGAGDYGYTF.

The rearrangement joins TRBV28 to TRBJ2-5; D is unclear. V was shortened by 6 bases and J by 5 bases, with 7 bases between the two germline ends. Germline CDR1 reads MDHEN; CDR2 reads SYDVKM. The CDR3 is made up of 11 amino acids. DNA of the CDR3: TGTGCCAGCAGCCGTCTGGAGACCCAGTACTTC. Its protein is CASSRLETQYF. Based on the CDR3 plus reference TRBV28 and TRBJ2-5, the full variable domain is DVKVTQSSRYLVKRTGEKVFLECVQDMDHENMFWYRQDPGLGLRLIYFSYDVKMKEKGDIPEGYSVSREKKERFSLILESASTNQTSMYLCASSRLETQYFGPGTRLLVL.

This clone was seen a few times. The chain employs TRBV6-6 and TRBJ1-2; D may be TRBD1 (6 bases). Trimming removed 5 bases from V and 2 bases from J, with 12 bases in between. Germline loops: CDR1 MNHNY, CDR2 SVGAGI (reference sequence). The CDR3 contains 14 residues. DNA of the CDR3: TGTGCCAGCAGTGCAACTACAGGGAACTATGGCTACACCTTC. Translating gives CASSATTGNYGYTF.

The genes are TRBV19 and TRBJ1-5, with TRBD1 identical over 7 bases. The V gene end was trimmed by 4 bases and the J gene end by 0 bases; junction bases not matched to a gene: 9. The CDR3 has 17 amino acids. Germline V gives CDR1 LNHDA, CDR2 SQIVND (reference sequence). CDR3 DNA sequence: TGTGCCAGTAGTACCCACAGGGGCCCTAATAGCAATCAGCCCCAGCATTTT. This translates into CASSTHRGPNSNQPQHF.

This clone was detected only a few times. The CDR3 loop is CASSLRDREGQPQHF. In nucleotides, the CDR3 is TGTGCCAGCAGCTTGCGGGACAGGGAGGGTCAGCCCCAGCATTTT. This sequence joins TRBV5-4 and TRBJ1-5, with 9 nucleotides matching TRBD1. Germline assignment: CDR1 SGHNT and CDR2 YYREEE (reference sequence). The junction had 5 bases not matched to a gene; V was cut back by 1 base and J by 6 bases. CDR3 length equals 15 residues. Combining the CDR3 with reference TRBV5-4 and TRBJ1-5 gives the whole variable domain ETGVTQSPTHLIKTRGQQVTLRCSSQSGHNTVSWYQQALGQGPQFIFQYYREEENGRGNFPPRFSGLQFPNYSSELNVNALELDDSALYLCASSLRDREGQPQHFGDGTRLSIL.

This clone was detected a few times. V and J are TRBV4-1 and TRBJ1-5; TRBD1 aligns across 8 bases. Per the germline V gene, CDR1 is MGHRA and CDR2 is YSYEKL. V trimming: 4 bases; J trimming: 4 bases; junction bases outside the gene matches: 9. The CDR3 runs 16 residues. For the CDR3, the DNA is TGCGCCAGCAGCCCACCAGGTTACAGGGGGAATCAGCCCCAGCATTTT. It translates to CASSPPGYRGNQPQHF.

V usage is TRBV7-2 and J usage is TRBJ2-7; possibly TRBD1 for D (5 bases). Germline-derived CDR1 and CDR2 are SGHTA and FQGNSA. The CDR3 sequence is 13 residues long. The ends were cut back, 0 bases at V and 5 bases at J, with 8 bases in the middle. The CDR3 DNA sequence: TGTGCCAGCAGCTTAGCGGACATCAACGAGCAGTACTTC. It codes for CASSLADINEQYF.